Shown below are 32 T cell receptor beta chains from a single sample sequenced in a study of T cell responses to AZD1222 COVID-19 vaccine. Assay used: immunoSEQ multiplex PCR; TCRdb lists only in-frame clones, some missing. The sample records more than 110,000 clones, around 85% being singletons. Sequencing was performed on peripheral blood, taken on day 0 of AZD1222 vaccination. These TCRs come from an adult in good health.

This clone was counted a few times. The chain uses TRBV20-1 and TRBJ1-5, with a possible D match to TRBD1 (5 bases). V lost 3 bases, J lost 2 bases, and 17 bases lay in between. The CDR3 covers 16 residues. Germline CDR1 reads DFQATT; CDR2 reads SNEGSKA (reference sequence). The CDR3 spells CSASNRTLSGNQPQHF. The CDR3 DNA sequence: TGCAGTGCTAGTAACAGGACCCTTTCTGGCAATCAGCCCCAGCATTTT.

This chain joins TRBV4-2 and TRBJ1-2, with 11 bases matching TRBD1. Germline V gives CDR1 LGHNA, CDR2 YNFKEQ. The CDR3 length is 18 residues. Losses at the gene ends were 1 base for V and 4 bases for J; bases not matched to a gene: 11. DNA of the CDR3: TGTGCCAGCAGCCAAGCCGGGACAGGGGGAACTCTTGGCTATGGCTACACCTTC. Translated: CASSQAGTGGTLGYGYTF.

In regard to this clone: A read error may account for a junction end that differs from germline. The chain combines TRBV7-7 with TRBJ2-5; TRBD2 matches 9 bases. CDR3 size: 15 residues. The germline CDR1 and CDR2 sequences are SSHAT and FNYEAQ (reference sequence). The DNA of the CDR3 is TGTGCTAGCAGCTTACCGACTAGCGGACAAGAGACCCAGTACTTC. This encodes CASSLPTSGQETQYF.

The CDR3 nucleotides are TGTGCCAGCAGCTTAACGGGACAAACAACCTACGAGCAGTACTTC. Protein: CASSLTGQTTYEQYF. This chain uses TRBV11-2 with TRBJ2-7; TRBD1 might be the D (6 bases). This CDR3 region has 15 residues. The V and J ends lost 2 bases and 2 bases respectively, with 13 bases between them. Germline assignment: CDR1 SGHAT and CDR2 FQNNGV.

The genes are TRBV4-1 and TRBJ1-1; D unclear. The V and J ends lost 0 bases and 4 bases respectively, with 12 bases between them. CDR1 and CDR2 from the germline V gene are MGHRA and YSYEKL. The CDR3 covers 15 residues. This CDR3 reads CASSQDVGSLTEAFF. The CDR3 nucleotides are TGCGCCAGCAGCCAAGATGTCGGCTCACTCACTGAAGCTTTCTTT.

The J gene is TRBJ1-2, the V gene TRBV6-5, with D perhaps TRBD1 (6 bases). The V end lost 5 bases, the J end lost 10 bases, and 17 bases lay between the germline ends. The CDR3 runs 13 residues. Germline assignment: CDR1 MNHEY and CDR2 SVGAGI. The CDR3 DNA follows: TGTGCCAGCAGTATCGCCGGGACATACCTCTACACCTTC. This gives the protein CASSIAGTYLYTF.

The J gene is TRBJ2-1, the V gene TRBV18; D remains unclear. From germline, CDR1 is KGHSH and CDR2 LQKENI. V gave up 5 bases and J gave up 7 bases, with 12 bases separating them. This CDR3 has 13 residues. The CDR3 coding sequence is TGTGCCAGCTCAGCGTCACAGTTGAATGAGCAGTTCTTC. The encoded protein is CASSASQLNEQFF.

This sequence joins TRBV29-1 and TRBJ2-3; D ambiguous. CDR1 and CDR2 (germline): SQVTM, ANQGSEA. This CDR3 contains 14 residues. Trimming removed 1 base at V and 1 base at J, with 9 bases between. For the CDR3, the DNA is TGCAGCGTTGAAGGAGGAAGGGGCACAGATACGCAGTATTTT. Residues: CSVEGGRGTDTQYF.

This sequence joins TRBV10-2 and TRBJ2-1, with TRBD1 matching 10 bases. V lost 2 bases and J lost 2; bases outside the gene matches: 6. The CDR3 has 17 amino acids. Looked up from germline, CDR1 is WSHSY and CDR2 is SAAADI. CDR3 coding DNA: TGCGCCAGCAGTGAGCTTGAAGGACAGGGGGCCTACAATGAGCAGTTCTTC. Its translation: CASSELEGQGAYNEQFF.

This clone has more than one count but fewer than ten. The rearrangement joins TRBV9 to TRBJ2-2; 10 nucleotides match TRBD2. The CDR3 runs 17 residues. In germline, CDR1 is SGDLS, CDR2 YYNGEE. With V trimmed by 2 bases and J by 3 bases, 7 bases remained unmatched. CDR3 residues: CASSVGLASYYTGELFF. CDR3 nucleotide sequence: TGTGCCAGCAGCGTGGGACTAGCGTCCTATTACACCGGGGAGCTGTTTTTT.

This chain connects TRBV5-1 to TRBJ2-3; 7 positions match TRBD2. Germline V lookup: CDR1 SGHRS, CDR2 YFSETQ. The CDR3 has 15 residues. J gave up 3 bases and V 3 bases, and 7 bases lay outside the gene matches. CDR3 sequence: CASSSDGGTTDTQYF. In nucleotides, the CDR3 is TGCGCCAGCAGCTCCGACGGGGGGACTACAGATACGCAGTATTTT. The entire variable domain, with the rest obtained from reference TRBV5-1 and TRBJ2-3, is as follows: KAGVTQTPRYLIKTRGQQVTLSCSPISGHRSVSWYQQTPGQGLQFLFEYFSETQRNKGNFPGRFSGRQFSNSRSEMNVSTLELGDSALYLCASSSDGGTTDTQYFGPGTRLTVL.

The chain is built from TRBV27 and TRBJ1-5; possible D gene TRBD1, 6 bases. Trimming pared 2 bases from V and 6 bases from J, leaving 17 bases between. The V gene's germline CDR1 is MNHEY and CDR2 SMNVEV (reference sequence). CDR3 size: 16 residues. The CDR3 nucleotides read TGTGCCAGCAGTTTAAGTCGGGGGCCACCAATTCAGCCCCAGCATTTT. It encodes CASSLSRGPPIQPQHF.

This chain connects TRBV30 to TRBJ1-5; 8 bases match TRBD1. CDR1 and CDR2 (germline): GTSNPN, SVGIG (reference sequence). Unmatched junction bases numbered 11, after V lost 5 bases and J lost 2 bases. The CDR3 contains 16 residues. The CDR3 region has the DNA TGTGCCTGGTGGGGGGGGGCAGGGGGCCGCAATCAGCCCCAGCATTTT. It encodes CAWWGGAGGRNQPQHF. Drawing the rest from reference TRBV30 and TRBJ1-5, the complete variable domain is SQTIHQWPATLVQPVGSPLSLECTVEGTSNPNLYWYRQAAGRGLQLLFYSVGIGQISSEVPQNLSASRPQDRQFILSSKKLLLSDSGFYLCAWWGGAGGRNQPQHFGDGTRLSIL.

The chain recombines TRBV12-5 with TRBJ2-7; D call uncertain. The germline CDR1 and CDR2 sequences are LGHNT and FRNRAP. The V and J ends lost 8 bases and 2 bases respectively, with 7 bases between them. This CDR3 is built from 11 residues. CDR3 in amino acids: CASTAAYEQYF. The CDR3 coding sequence is TGTGCTAGTACAGCCGCCTACGAGCAGTACTTC.

The chain recombines TRBV6-5 with TRBJ1-2, with unresolved D. V was pared by 7 bases and J by 0 bases, with 9 bases between. This CDR3 has 13 amino acids. CDR1 is MNHEY and CDR2 is SVGAGI in the germline V gene. CDR3 coding DNA: TGTGCCAGCACGAGGAAGGCTAACTATGGCTACACCTTC. The encoded protein is CASTRKANYGYTF.

Points on this clone: One end of the junction does not line up with germline, which may come from a read error. The chain couples TRBV28 to TRBJ2-5, with TRBD2 matching over 9 bases. The CDR3 loop spans 12 amino acids. Per the germline V gene, CDR1 is MDHEN and CDR2 is SYDVKM. The CDR3 here is CGSGGVQETQYF. In DNA form, the CDR3 reads TGCGGTAGCGGGGGAGTCCAAGAGACCCAGTACTTC.

The V call is TRBV15, the J call TRBJ1-6, with TRBD1 matching over 10 bases. J was trimmed by 8 bases and V by 8 bases; bases with no gene match: 6. Germline values: CDR1 LNHNV, CDR2 YYDKDF (reference sequence). The CDR3 is 14 residues long. CDR3 sequence reads: CATGPGQGYSPLHF. In DNA, the CDR3 is TGTGCCACCGGGCCGGGACAGGGGTATTCACCCCTCCACTTT. Using reference TRBV15 and TRBJ1-6 for the parts outside the CDR3, the full variable domain is DAMVIQNPRYQVTQFGKPVTLSCSQTLNHNVMYWYQQKSSQAPKLLFHYYDKDFNNEADTPDNFQSRRPNTSFCFLDIRSPGLGDTAMYLCATGPGQGYSPLHFGNGTRLTVT.

The genes are TRBV21-1 and TRBJ2-1; whether TRBD1, the table's D call, matches the DNA was not checked. TRBV21-1 constitutes a pseudogene. The CDR3 has 14 residues. The CDR3 sequence is CAPAPGQGTNEQFF. DNA of the CDR3: TGTGCCCCCGCCCCGGGACAGGGGACGAATGAGCAGTTCTTC.

The chain recombines TRBV2 with TRBJ2-5; D is undetermined. CDR1 and CDR2 (germline): SNHLY, FYNNEI. The CDR3 extends over 14 amino acids. The germline V and J ends were trimmed by 4 bases and 0 bases, with 9 bases remaining between them. This chain's CDR3 is CASSVSINQETQYF. The CDR3 nucleotides read TGTGCCAGCAGTGTATCCATTAACCAAGAGACCCAGTACTTC.

This sequence joins TRBV7-9 and TRBJ1-2; TRBD1 aligns across 9 bases. V lost 0 bases to trimming and J lost 6 bases; unmatched junction nucleotides: 11. Looked up from germline, CDR1 is SEHNR and CDR2 is FQNEAQ (reference sequence). This CDR3 spans 17 amino acids. CDR3 nucleotides: TGTGCCAGCAGCTTAGCAATGGTACAGGGGGCGCCCAATGGCTACACCTTC. It encodes CASSLAMVQGAPNGYTF. Variable domain in full (rest from reference TRBV7-9 and TRBJ1-2): DTGVSQNPRHKITKRGQNVTFRCDPISEHNRLYWYRQTLGQGPEFLTYFQNEAQLEKSRLLSDRFSAERPKGSFSTLEIQRTEQGDSAMYLCASSLAMVQGAPNGYTFGSGTRLTVV.

The J gene is TRBJ2-2, the V gene TRBV11-3, with 12 bases identical to TRBD2. Germline V gene data show CDR1 as SGHNT and CDR2 as YENEEA. The CDR3 loop spans 17 amino acids. Losses at the gene ends were 5 bases for V and 5 bases for J; bases not matched to a gene: 9. This chain's CDR3 is CASSPRLAGEETGELFF. Written as DNA, the CDR3 is TGTGCCAGCAGCCCTCGACTAGCGGGAGAGGAAACCGGGGAGCTGTTTTTT.

The V call is TRBV11-2, the J call TRBJ2-3; 7 nucleotides line up with TRBD2. After removal of 5 bases from V and 8 bases from J, the junction contained 10 bases not matched to a gene. The CDR3 contains 14 residues. Per germline, CDR1 SGHAT and CDR2 FQNNGV. CDR3 loop: CASSPGREPFTQYF. CDR3 coding DNA: TGTGCCAGCAGCCCCGGGCGGGAGCCCTTTACGCAGTATTTT.

The chain carries TRBV28 and TRBJ1-2, with D unresolved. The CDR3 has 12 amino acids. The V and J ends lost 6 bases and 5 bases respectively, with 10 bases between them. Germline V gives CDR1 MDHEN, CDR2 SYDVKM. In DNA, the CDR3 is TGTGCCAGCAGAAACACAGTTTATGGCTACACCTTC. Protein sequence: CASRNTVYGYTF.

V usage is TRBV7-2 and J usage is TRBJ2-3; D uncertain. Per germline, CDR1 SGHTA and CDR2 FQGNSA. V lost 0 bases and J lost 3, with 4 bases in between. The CDR3 is 13 amino acids. CDR3 in DNA: TGTGCCAGCAGCTTAGCAACGACAGATACGCAGTATTTT. This codes for CASSLATTDTQYF.

This chain links TRBV4-1 with TRBJ2-7; 7 nucleotides agree with TRBD2. From germline, CDR1 is MGHRA and CDR2 YSYEKL. The V gene end was trimmed by 4 bases and the J gene end by 4 bases; junction bases not matched to a gene: 4. The CDR3 length is 13 residues. CDR3 amino acids: CASSRNSGYEQYF. The CDR3 nucleotides are TGCGCCAGCAGCCGCAATAGCGGGTACGAGCAGTACTTC.

This chain connects TRBV4-2 to TRBJ1-1; 9 nucleotides match TRBD1. Germline values: CDR1 LGHNA, CDR2 YNFKEQ. The V segment lost 5 bases and the J segment 14 bases; nucleotides outside the gene matches: 15. CDR3 size: 14 residues. The CDR3, as DNA: TGTGCCAGCAGCTCCGTCACAGGGGGCGACGGGGGATTCTTT. Amino acids: CASSSVTGGDGGFF.

This chain's CDR3 is CASSVPGSYGYTF. DNA for the CDR3: TGTGCCAGCAGCGTCCCAGGGTCTTATGGCTACACCTTC. The chain carries TRBV9 and TRBJ1-2; possible D gene TRBD1, 5 bases. Germline CDR1 reads SGDLS; CDR2 reads YYNGEE. The length of the CDR3 is 13 residues. Trimming stripped 2 bases from V and 5 bases from J, with 10 bases between.

In DNA form, the CDR3 reads TGTGCCAGCAGCGGCAGGGTTTTCGAAGGCAAAAACATTCAGTACTTC. The encoded protein is CASSGRVFEGKNIQYF. V gene TRBV11-2 combines with J gene TRBJ2-4; D might be TRBD1 (5 bases). The CDR3 contains 16 residues. V was cut by 5 bases and J by 3 bases, with 17 bases left in between. Germline V gene sequence: CDR1 SGHAT, CDR2 FQNNGV.

The CDR3 spells CAWSAGTSGRGVYNEQFF. The CDR3, as DNA: TGTGCCTGGAGTGCTGGGACTAGCGGGAGGGGGGTGTACAATGAGCAGTTCTTC. The rearrangement uses TRBV30 and TRBJ2-1; 16 bases line up with TRBD2. The germline V gene encodes CDR1 GTSNPN and CDR2 SVGIG (reference sequence). CDR3 length equals 18 residues. Losses at the gene ends were 1 base for V and 4 bases for J; bases not matched to a gene: 7.

The gene calls are TRBV19 and TRBJ1-6; D perhaps matches TRBD1 (5 bases). This CDR3 contains 15 residues. Germline V gives CDR1 LNHDA, CDR2 SQIVND (reference sequence). V shed 6 bases and J shed 10 bases, with 19 bases lying between them. The CDR3 coding sequence is TGTGCCAGTAGCCCGCGAGGACAAGAGGGATCACCCCTCCACTTT. Translated: CASSPRGQEGSPLHF.

This chain connects TRBV19 to TRBJ2-2; 7 bases align to TRBD2. Germline CDR1 and CDR2: LNHDA and SQIVND (reference sequence). J was trimmed by 0 bases and V by 1 base; bases with no gene match: 2. The CDR3 loop spans 16 amino acids. The CDR3 region has the DNA TGTGCCAGTAGTATAGCGGGGGGATCGAACACCGGGGAGCTGTTTTTT. This gives the protein CASSIAGGSNTGELFF.

V gene TRBV27 combines with J gene TRBJ2-3; D possibly corresponds to TRBD2 (6 bases). Germline V gives CDR1 MNHEY, CDR2 SMNVEV (reference sequence). With 5 bases removed from V and 5 bases from J, the gap between germline ends came to 14 bases. CDR3 length equals 14 residues. The CDR3 here is CASSPRTTEDTQYF. As DNA, the CDR3 is TGTGCCAGCAGTCCCCGGACTACCGAAGATACGCAGTATTTT.